This T cell receptor (beta chain) was documented in a study of T cells after posttransplantation cyclophosphamide. Using immunoSEQ multiplex PCR, the repertoire was profiled, and TCRdb retains in-frame clones only, with some absent. Among 30,000 to 45,000 clones listed, around 80% were seen once. The germline V gene has CDR1 MNHNS and CDR2 SASEGT. The length of the CDR3 is 15 residues. Trimming removed 0 bases from V and 11 bases from J, with 14 bases in between. A marrow graft followed busulfan-fludarabine conditioning, with cyclophosphamide on days +3 and +4. This clonotype originated in a female patient in her thirties or forties who received an allogeneic stem cell transplant from a related donor, was CMV-positive, and had no GVHD. These T cells may partly come from the graft donor. This rearrangement joins TRBV6-1 to TRBJ1-6, with D possibly being TRBD1 (5 bases). Sample: CD4+ T cells sorted from blood, taken 1,900 to 2,000 days after a stem cell transplant with posttransplant cyclophosphamide. CDR3 nucleotide sequence: TGTGCCAGCAGTGAAGCGGGACTTTTTCTGACACCCCTCCACTTT. Its translation: CASSEAGLFLTPLHF.